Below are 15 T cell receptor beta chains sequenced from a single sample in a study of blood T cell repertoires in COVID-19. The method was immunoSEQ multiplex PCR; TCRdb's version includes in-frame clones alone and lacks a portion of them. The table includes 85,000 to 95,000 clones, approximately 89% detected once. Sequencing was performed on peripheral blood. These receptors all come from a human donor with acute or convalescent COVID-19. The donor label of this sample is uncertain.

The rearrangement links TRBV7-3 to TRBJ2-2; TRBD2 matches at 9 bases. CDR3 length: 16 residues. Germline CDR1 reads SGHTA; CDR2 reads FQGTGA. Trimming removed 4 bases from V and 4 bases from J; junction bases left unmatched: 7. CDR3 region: CASSSFKRGATGELFF. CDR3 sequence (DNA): TGTGCCAGCAGCTCTTTTAAGCGGGGGGCCACCGGGGAGCTGTTTTTT.

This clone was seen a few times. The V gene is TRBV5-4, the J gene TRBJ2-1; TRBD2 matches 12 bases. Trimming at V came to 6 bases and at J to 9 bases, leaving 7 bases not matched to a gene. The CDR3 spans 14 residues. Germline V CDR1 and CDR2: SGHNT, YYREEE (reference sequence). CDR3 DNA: TGTGCCAGCACCCCTAGCGGGGGGGCAGGTGAGCAGTTCTTC. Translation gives CASTPSGGAGEQFF.

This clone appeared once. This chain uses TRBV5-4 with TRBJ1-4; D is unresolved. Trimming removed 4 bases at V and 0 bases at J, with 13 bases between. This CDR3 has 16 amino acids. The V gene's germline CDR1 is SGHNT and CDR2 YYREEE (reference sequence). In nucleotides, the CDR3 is TGTGCCAGCAGCGCCGTGGGCGGGGCAACTAATGAAAAACTGTTTTTT. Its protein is CASSAVGGATNEKLFF.

The CDR3 sequence is CASSLGTANWYEQYF. Here the CDR3 DNA reads TGTGCCAGCAGCTTGGGGACAGCGAACTGGTACGAGCAGTACTTC. This chain connects TRBV11-2 to TRBJ2-7; 7 nucleotides agree with TRBD1. V shed 3 bases and J 4 bases; nucleotides not matched to a gene: 9. The germline gives CDR1 SGHAT, CDR2 FQNNGV. CDR3 size: 15 residues.

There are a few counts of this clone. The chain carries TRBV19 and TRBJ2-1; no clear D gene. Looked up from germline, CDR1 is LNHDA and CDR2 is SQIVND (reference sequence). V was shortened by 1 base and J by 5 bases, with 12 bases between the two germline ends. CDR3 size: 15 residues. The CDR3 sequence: CASSIVAGLDNEQFF. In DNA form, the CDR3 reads TGTGCCAGTAGTATAGTTGCAGGATTAGACAATGAGCAGTTCTTC.

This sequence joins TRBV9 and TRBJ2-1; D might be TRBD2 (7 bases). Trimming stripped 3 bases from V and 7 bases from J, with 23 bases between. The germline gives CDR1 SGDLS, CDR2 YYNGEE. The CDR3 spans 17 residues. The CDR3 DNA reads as TGTGCCAGCAGCGGAGAGGTTCAGGCGGGGGCGGGGAATGAGCAGTTCTTC. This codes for CASSGEVQAGAGNEQFF.

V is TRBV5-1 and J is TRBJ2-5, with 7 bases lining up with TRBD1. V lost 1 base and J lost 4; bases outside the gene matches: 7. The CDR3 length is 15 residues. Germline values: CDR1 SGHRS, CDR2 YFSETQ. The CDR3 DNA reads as TGCGCCAGCAGCTTGAGAGGACACAGGGGAGAGACCCAGTACTTC. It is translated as CASSLRGHRGETQYF.

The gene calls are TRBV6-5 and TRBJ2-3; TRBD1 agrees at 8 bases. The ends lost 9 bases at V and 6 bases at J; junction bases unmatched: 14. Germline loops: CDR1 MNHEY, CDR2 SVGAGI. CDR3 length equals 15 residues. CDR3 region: CASTAGTGLQDTQYF. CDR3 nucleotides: TGTGCCAGTACAGCCGGGACAGGATTACAGGATACGCAGTATTTT.

This chain's CDR3 is CASSGDRAEQYF. CDR3 nucleotide sequence: TGTGCCAGCAGTGGCGACAGGGCCGAGCAGTACTTC. This chain links TRBV2 with TRBJ2-7, with 7 bases that match TRBD1. CDR3 length: 12 residues. V shed 4 bases and J 6 bases; nucleotides not matched to a gene: 3. Germline-derived CDR1 and CDR2 are SNHLY and FYNNEI.

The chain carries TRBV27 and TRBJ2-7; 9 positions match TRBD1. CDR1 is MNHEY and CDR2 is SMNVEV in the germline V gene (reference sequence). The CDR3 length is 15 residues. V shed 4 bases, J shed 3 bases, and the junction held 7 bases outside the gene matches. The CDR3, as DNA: TGTGCCAGCAGTTCGGGACAGGGTTTAGGCTACGAGCAGTACTTC. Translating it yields CASSSGQGLGYEQYF.

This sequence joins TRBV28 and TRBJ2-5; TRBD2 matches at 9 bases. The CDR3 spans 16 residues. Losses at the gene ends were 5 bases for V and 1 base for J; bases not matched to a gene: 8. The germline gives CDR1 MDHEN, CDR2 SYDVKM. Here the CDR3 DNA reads TGTGCCAGCAGTCCAAGACAGGGACTAGCCCAAGAGACCCAGTACTTC. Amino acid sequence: CASSPRQGLAQETQYF.

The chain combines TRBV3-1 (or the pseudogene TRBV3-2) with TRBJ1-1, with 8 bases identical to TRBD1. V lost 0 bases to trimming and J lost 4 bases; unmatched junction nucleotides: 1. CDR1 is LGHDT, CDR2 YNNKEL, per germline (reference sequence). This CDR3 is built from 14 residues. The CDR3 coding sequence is TGTGCCAGCAGCCAAGACGGACAGGGCACTGAAGCTTTCTTT. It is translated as CASSQDGQGTEAFF.

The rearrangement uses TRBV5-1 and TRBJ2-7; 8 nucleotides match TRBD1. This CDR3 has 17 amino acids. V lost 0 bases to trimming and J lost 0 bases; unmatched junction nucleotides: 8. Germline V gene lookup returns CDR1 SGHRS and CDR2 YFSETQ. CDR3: CASSLESGTGSSYEQYF. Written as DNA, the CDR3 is TGCGCCAGCAGCTTGGAGTCCGGGACAGGAAGCTCCTACGAGCAGTACTTC.

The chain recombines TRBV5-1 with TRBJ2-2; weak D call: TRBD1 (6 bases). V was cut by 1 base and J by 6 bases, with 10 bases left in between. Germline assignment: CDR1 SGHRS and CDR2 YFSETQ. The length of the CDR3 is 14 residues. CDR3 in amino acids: CASSLKQGSGELFF. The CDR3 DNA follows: TGCGCCAGCAGCTTGAAACAGGGCTCCGGGGAGCTGTTTTTT.

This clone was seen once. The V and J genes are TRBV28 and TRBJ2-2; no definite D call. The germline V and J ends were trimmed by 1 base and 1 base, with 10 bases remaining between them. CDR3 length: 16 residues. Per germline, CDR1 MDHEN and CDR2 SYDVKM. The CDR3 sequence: CASSLFRVLNTGELFF. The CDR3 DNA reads TGTGCCAGCAGTTTATTTCGGGTACTGAACACCGGGGAGCTGTTTTTT.